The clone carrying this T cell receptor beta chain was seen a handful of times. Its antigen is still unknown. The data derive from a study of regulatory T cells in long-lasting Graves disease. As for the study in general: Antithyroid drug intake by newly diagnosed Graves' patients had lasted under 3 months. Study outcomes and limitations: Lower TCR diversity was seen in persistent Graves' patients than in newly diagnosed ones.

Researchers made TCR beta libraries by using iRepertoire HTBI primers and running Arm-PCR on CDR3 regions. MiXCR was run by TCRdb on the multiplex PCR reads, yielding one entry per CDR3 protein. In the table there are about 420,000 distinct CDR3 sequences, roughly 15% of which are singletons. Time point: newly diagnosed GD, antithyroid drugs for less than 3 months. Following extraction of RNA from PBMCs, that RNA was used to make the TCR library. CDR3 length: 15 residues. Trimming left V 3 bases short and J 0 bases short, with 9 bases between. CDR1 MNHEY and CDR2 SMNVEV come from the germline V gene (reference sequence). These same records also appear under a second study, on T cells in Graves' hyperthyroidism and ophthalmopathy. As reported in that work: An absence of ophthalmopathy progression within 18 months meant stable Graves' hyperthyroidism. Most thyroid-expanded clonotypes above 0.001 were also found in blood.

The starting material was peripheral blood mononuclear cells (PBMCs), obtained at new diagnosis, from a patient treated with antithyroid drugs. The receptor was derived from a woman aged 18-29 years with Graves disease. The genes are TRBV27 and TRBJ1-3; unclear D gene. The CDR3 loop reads CASSFKPSSGNTIYF. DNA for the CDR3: TGTGCCAGCAGTTTCAAGCCGAGCTCTGGAAACACCATATATTTT.